Following are 17 T cell receptor beta chains from one sample sequenced in a study of post-analysis software for immune sequencing data. Study-level points and caveats: Four to six TRBV segments were significantly more frequent in patients than in controls. TRBV5-6, TRBV5-1 and TRBV20-1 were among these segments.

Their antigens remain unidentified. Unique molecular identifiers tagged the TCR beta cDNA libraries. TCRdb recomputed calls from the PCR reads with MiXCR, one row per CDR3 protein. The table has 750,000 to 950,000 distinct CDR3 sequences, about 57% seen once. Sample: blood. The receptor set was obtained from a girl between 5 and 17 years old with multiple sclerosis.

This chain connects TRBV29-1 to TRBJ1-2; the D gene is possibly TRBD1 (5 bases). In germline, CDR1 is SQVTM, CDR2 ANQGSEA. This CDR3 is 12 amino acids long. Trimming took off 6 bases at V and 4 bases at J, with 12 bases between the two ends. The CDR3 reads CSVPTAFYGYTF. DNA for the CDR3: TGCAGCGTCCCGACAGCCTTCTATGGCTACACCTTC.

The rearrangement links TRBV27 to TRBJ2-1, with D unresolved. V was pared by 6 bases and J by 4 bases, with 13 bases between. This CDR3 spans 14 amino acids. CDR1 and CDR2 from the germline V gene are MNHEY and SMNVEV (reference sequence). CDR3 sequence: CASRDPRPYNEQFF. The CDR3 nucleotides read TGTGCCAGCAGGGACCCTCGGCCATACAATGAGCAGTTCTTC.

The chain has TRBV20-1 and TRBJ1-5; TRBD1 matches at 7 bases. Unmatched junction bases numbered 13, after V lost 1 base and J lost 4 bases. CDR3 length: 17 residues. CDR1 DFQATT and CDR2 SNEGSKA come from the germline V gene (reference sequence). The CDR3 DNA is TGCAGTGCTAGAGGCCGAACAGGGGAGAATGGAAATCAGCCCCAGCATTTT. Its protein product is CSARGRTGENGNQPQHF.

V usage is TRBV29-1 and J usage is TRBJ1-1; no firm D call. This CDR3 is built from 14 residues. Trimming left V 1 base short and J 0 bases short, with 9 bases between. Germline V CDR1 and CDR2: SQVTM, ANQGSEA. CDR3 sequence (DNA): TGCAGCGTTGAAGCTATCGCCATGAACACTGAAGCTTTCTTT. This encodes CSVEAIAMNTEAFF.

J is TRBJ2-5 and V is TRBV7-9; 9 bases line up with TRBD1. Germline trimming cut 5 bases from V and 2 bases from J; bases unmatched to any gene: 6. There are 15 residues in the CDR3. The germline CDR1 and CDR2 sequences are SEHNR and FQNEAQ (reference sequence). CDR3 amino acids: CASSQMTGGQETQYF. The CDR3 DNA sequence: TGTGCCAGCAGCCAAATGACAGGGGGGCAAGAGACCCAGTACTTC.

The chain links TRBV6-1 to TRBJ1-1, with TRBD1 matching 8 bases. Trimming took 8 bases from V and 11 from J; bases not matched to a gene: 4. The CDR3 loop spans 10 amino acids. Germline V gives CDR1 MNHNS, CDR2 SASEGT. Here the CDR3 DNA reads TGTGCCAGCGAGGACAGGGTCGCTTTCTTT. Protein product: CASEDRVAFF.

The chain couples TRBV6-1 to TRBJ2-7; 9 nucleotides match TRBD2. CDR1 and CDR2 (germline): MNHNS, SASEGT. The V and J ends lost 2 bases and 5 bases, in that order; junction bases with no gene match: 7. The CDR3 extends over 15 amino acids. The CDR3 DNA reads as TGTGCCAGCAGTGAAACGATGGCGGGAGGGAACGAGCAGTACTTC. It specifies CASSETMAGGNEQYF.

Note on this clonotype: The junction departs from germline at one end; a sequencing error may be responsible. This chain links TRBV6-6 with TRBJ2-5; D is perhaps TRBD2 (6 bases). Germline lookup yields CDR1 MNHNY and CDR2 SVGAGI (reference sequence). The CDR3 length is 15 residues. This CDR3 reads CANSIRERSKETQYF. CDR3 nucleotide sequence: TGTGCCAACAGTATACGGGAGAGAAGTAAAGAGACCCAGTACTTC.

The chain carries TRBV20-1 and TRBJ1-5; D is ambiguous. Between the trimmed V and J ends, which lost 3 bases and 2 bases, there was a span of 11 bases. Germline values: CDR1 DFQATT, CDR2 SNEGSKA (reference sequence). The CDR3 is 14 residues long. As DNA, the CDR3 is TGCAGTGCTAGGTCTCGACGGGGCAATCAGCCCCAGCATTTT. Translation gives CSARSRRGNQPQHF.

In its sample, this clonotype was seen once. The chain joins TRBV20-1 to TRBJ2-6; 9 bases map to TRBD2. CDR1 is DFQATT and CDR2 is SNEGSKA in the germline V gene (reference sequence). Trimming took 3 bases from V and 2 from J; bases not matched to a gene: 5. There are 16 residues in the CDR3. The CDR3 is CSASWAGGTGANVLTF. CDR3 bases: TGCAGTGCTAGTTGGGCGGGGGGGACTGGGGCCAACGTCCTGACTTTC.

V usage is TRBV29-1 and J usage is TRBJ2-1, with 8 bases identical to TRBD1. After removal of 1 base from V and 8 bases from J, the junction contained 7 bases not matched to a gene. The CDR3 contains 14 residues. Germline CDR1 is SQVTM and CDR2 is ANQGSEA. This chain's CDR3 is CSVEVVTGVYEQFF. For the CDR3, the DNA is TGCAGCGTTGAAGTAGTGACAGGGGTATATGAGCAGTTCTTC.

The V call is TRBV12-5, the J call TRBJ2-7, with 8 positions matching TRBD2. The trim removed 3 bases at V and 0 bases at J, leaving 4 bases unmatched. The CDR3 is 15 amino acids. Looked up from germline, CDR1 is LGHNT and CDR2 is FRNRAP. The DNA of the CDR3 is TGTGCTAGTGGTTTAGACGCGGGGGGCTCCTACGAGCAGTACTTC. Its translation: CASGLDAGGSYEQYF.

This chain uses TRBV2 with TRBJ2-7; 10 bases align to TRBD1. The CDR3 sequence is 14 residues long. In germline, CDR1 is SNHLY, CDR2 FYNNEI. Trimming took 6 bases from V and 2 from J; bases not matched to a gene: 4. For the CDR3, the DNA is TGTGCCAGCAGGGGACAGGGGACCGCCTACGAGCAGTACTTC. This codes for CASRGQGTAYEQYF.

This clonotype was observed a handful of times. The chain recombines TRBV29-1 with TRBJ2-1, with 7 bases matching TRBD1. Germline values: CDR1 SQVTM, CDR2 ANQGSEA. The CDR3 is made up of 12 amino acids. V lost 7 bases and J lost 6; bases outside the gene matches: 6. The CDR3 DNA is TGCAGCGCCCGGGACAGCCCCAATGAGCAGTTCTTC. Translating it yields CSARDSPNEQFF.

The V gene is TRBV7-2, the J gene TRBJ2-1; maybe TRBD1 (5 bases). Germline-derived CDR1 and CDR2 are SGHTA and FQGNSA. The CDR3 has 14 residues. With 6 bases removed from V and 4 bases from J, the gap between germline ends came to 13 bases. The CDR3 nucleotides are TGTGCCAGCAGACCCGGGCGACAGTACAATGAGCAGTTCTTC. It is translated as CASRPGRQYNEQFF.

The V gene is TRBV5-1, the J gene TRBJ2-7, with D unclear. The CDR3 runs 14 residues. CDR1 SGHRS and CDR2 YFSETQ come from the germline V gene. The V end was cut by 5 bases, the J end by 0 bases, with 12 bases between. This chain's CDR3 is CASRGRAYSYEQYF. CDR3 sequence (DNA): TGCGCCAGCAGAGGCCGGGCCTACTCCTACGAGCAGTACTTC.

The chain recombines TRBV29-1 with TRBJ1-2; D remains unclear. CDR1 and CDR2 (germline): SQVTM, ANQGSEA. The CDR3 loop spans 15 amino acids. Trimming cost V 7 bases and J 3 bases, with 21 bases left between them. The CDR3 loop reads CSGRFSGNRDYGYTF. CDR3 bases: TGCAGCGGCCGATTCTCCGGGAACCGGGACTATGGCTACACCTTC.